This T cell receptor (beta chain) comes out of a study of T cells in Graves' hyperthyroidism and ophthalmopathy. Findings and caveats of the study: Peripheral blood also featured most of the thyroid clonotypes expanded above 0.001. The model identified upcoming ophthalmopathy a median approximately 6.5 months ahead of onset.

The study left out patients who had uncontrolled infection, other autoimmune disease, pregnancy or lactation. TCR beta CDR3 regions were amplified from RNA transcripts. The study used the HTBI primer set for a first-round RT-PCR of the TCR CDR3. TCRdb recomputed calls from the multiplex PCR reads with MiXCR, one row per CDR3 protein. The sample includes 550,000 to 700,000 distinct CDR3 sequences, about half of them seen just once. V was clipped by 4 bases and J by 9 bases, with 16 bases between them. The CDR3 is 13 amino acids. The germline V gene encodes CDR1 ENHRY and CDR2 SYGVKD. This clonotype was seen many times. Antigen unknown.

The TCR originated in an adult woman with Graves' disease, either hyperthyroidism or ophthalmopathy (not recorded which). Sequenced input: peripheral blood or thyroid tissue (not recorded which). The chain couples TRBV10-3 to TRBJ2-7; unclear D gene. CDR3 DNA: TGTGCCATCAGTGCGGCAGGCCGGCATGTGCAGTACTTC. As protein: CAISAAGRHVQYF.